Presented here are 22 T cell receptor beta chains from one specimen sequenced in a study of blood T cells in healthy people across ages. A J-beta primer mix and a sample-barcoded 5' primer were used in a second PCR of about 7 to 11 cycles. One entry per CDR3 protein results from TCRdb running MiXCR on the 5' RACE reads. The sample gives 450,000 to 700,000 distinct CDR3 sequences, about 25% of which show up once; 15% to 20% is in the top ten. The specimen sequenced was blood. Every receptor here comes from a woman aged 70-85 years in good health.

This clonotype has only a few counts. CDR3 in DNA: TGCAGTGCCCCCGAACGAACAGATACGCAGTATTTT. As protein: CSAPERTDTQYF. This rearrangement joins TRBV20-1 to TRBJ2-3; D ambiguous. Per the germline V gene, CDR1 is DFQATT and CDR2 is SNEGSKA (reference sequence). The CDR3 has 12 residues. Trimming removed 6 bases from V and 3 bases from J, with 10 bases in between.

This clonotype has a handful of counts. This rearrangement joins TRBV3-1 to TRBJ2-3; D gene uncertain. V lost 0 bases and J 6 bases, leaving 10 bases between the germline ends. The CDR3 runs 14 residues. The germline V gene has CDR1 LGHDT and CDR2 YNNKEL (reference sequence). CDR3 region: CASSQDLVVDTQYF. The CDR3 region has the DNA TGTGCCAGCAGCCAAGATCTAGTGGTGGATACGCAGTATTTT.

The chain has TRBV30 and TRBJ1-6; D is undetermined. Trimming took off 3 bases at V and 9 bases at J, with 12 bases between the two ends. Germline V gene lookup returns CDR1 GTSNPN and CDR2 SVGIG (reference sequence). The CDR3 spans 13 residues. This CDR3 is CAWSEHVFSPLHF. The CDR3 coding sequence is TGTGCCTGGAGCGAACACGTTTTTTCACCCCTCCACTTT.

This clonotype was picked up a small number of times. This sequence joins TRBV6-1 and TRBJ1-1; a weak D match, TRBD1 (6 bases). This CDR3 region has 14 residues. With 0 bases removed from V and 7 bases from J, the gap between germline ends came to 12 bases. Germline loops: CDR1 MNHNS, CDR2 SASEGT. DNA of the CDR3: TGTGCCAGCAGTGAAGCGCGTGGAGGGGGTGAAGCTTTCTTT. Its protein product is CASSEARGGGEAFF.

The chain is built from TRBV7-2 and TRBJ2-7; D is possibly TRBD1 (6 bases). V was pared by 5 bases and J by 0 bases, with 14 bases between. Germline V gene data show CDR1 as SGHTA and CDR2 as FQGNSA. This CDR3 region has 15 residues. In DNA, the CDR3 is TGTGCCAGCAGCCCGTATCAGGGGACCTCCTACGAGCAGTACTTC. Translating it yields CASSPYQGTSYEQYF.

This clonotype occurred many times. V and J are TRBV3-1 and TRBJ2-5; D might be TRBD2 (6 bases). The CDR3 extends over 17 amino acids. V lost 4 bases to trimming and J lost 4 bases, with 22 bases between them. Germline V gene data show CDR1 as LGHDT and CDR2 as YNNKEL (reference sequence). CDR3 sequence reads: CASSPPFGGGNPETQYF. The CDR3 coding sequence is TGTGCCAGCAGCCCTCCTTTCGGCGGCGGGAATCCAGAGACCCAGTACTTC.

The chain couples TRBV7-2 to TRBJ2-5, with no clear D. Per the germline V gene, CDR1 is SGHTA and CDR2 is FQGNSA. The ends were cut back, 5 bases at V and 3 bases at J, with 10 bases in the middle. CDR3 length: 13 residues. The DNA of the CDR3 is TGTGCCAGCAGCGCCGGCCTGAAAGAGACCCAGTACTTC. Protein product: CASSAGLKETQYF. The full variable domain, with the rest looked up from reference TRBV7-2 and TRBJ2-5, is GAGVSQSPSNKVTEKGKDVELRCDPISGHTALYWYRQSLGQGLEFLIYFQGNSAPDKSGLPSDRFSAERTGGSVSTLTIQRTQQEDSAVYLCASSAGLKETQYFGPGTRLLVL.

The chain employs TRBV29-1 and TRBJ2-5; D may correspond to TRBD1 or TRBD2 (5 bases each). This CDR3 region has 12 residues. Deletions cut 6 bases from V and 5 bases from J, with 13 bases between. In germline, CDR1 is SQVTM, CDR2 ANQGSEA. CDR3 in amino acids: CSVTVGGETQYF. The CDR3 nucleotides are TGCAGCGTGACAGTTGGCGGGGAGACCCAGTACTTC.

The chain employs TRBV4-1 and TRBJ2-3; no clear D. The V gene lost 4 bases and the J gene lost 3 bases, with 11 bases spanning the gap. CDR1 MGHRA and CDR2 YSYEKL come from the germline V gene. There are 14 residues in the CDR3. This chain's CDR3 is CASSLSAETDTQYF. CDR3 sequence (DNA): TGCGCCAGCAGCCTGAGCGCAGAAACAGATACGCAGTATTTT.

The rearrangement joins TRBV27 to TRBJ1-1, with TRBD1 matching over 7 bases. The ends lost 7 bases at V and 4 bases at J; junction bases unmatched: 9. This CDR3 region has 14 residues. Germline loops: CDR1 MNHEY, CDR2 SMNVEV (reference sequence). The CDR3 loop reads CASNFLHRGTEAFF. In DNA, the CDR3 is TGTGCCAGCAACTTTTTGCACAGGGGCACTGAAGCTTTCTTT.

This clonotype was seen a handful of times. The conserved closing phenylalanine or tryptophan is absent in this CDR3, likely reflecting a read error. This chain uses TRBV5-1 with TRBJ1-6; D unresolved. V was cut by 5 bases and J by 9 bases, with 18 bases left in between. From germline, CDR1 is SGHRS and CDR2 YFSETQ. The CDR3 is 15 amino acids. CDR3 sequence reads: CASSPGRKLLSPLHL. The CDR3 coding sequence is TGCGCCAGCAGTCCAGGACGTAAATTACTTTCACCCCTCCACCTT.

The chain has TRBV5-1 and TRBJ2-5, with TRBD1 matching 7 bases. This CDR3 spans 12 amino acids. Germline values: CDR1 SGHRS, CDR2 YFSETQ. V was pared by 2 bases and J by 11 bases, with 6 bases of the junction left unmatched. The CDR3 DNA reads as TGCGCCAGCAGCTTACAGGGGAGAGAGCAGTACTTC. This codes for CASSLQGREQYF.

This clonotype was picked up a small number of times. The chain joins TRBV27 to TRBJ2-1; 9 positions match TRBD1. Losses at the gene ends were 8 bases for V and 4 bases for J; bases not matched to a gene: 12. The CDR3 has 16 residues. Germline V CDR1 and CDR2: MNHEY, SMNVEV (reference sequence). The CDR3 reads CASRASGTGQYNEQFF. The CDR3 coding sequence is TGTGCCAGCCGAGCTTCCGGGACAGGGCAATACAATGAGCAGTTCTTC.

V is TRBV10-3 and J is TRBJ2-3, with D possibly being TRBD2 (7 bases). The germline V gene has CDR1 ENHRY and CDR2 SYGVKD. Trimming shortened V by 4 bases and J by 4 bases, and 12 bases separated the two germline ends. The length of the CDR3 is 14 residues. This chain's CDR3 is CAISGGGGADTQYF. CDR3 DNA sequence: TGTGCCATCAGTGGTGGGGGGGGCGCAGATACGCAGTATTTT.

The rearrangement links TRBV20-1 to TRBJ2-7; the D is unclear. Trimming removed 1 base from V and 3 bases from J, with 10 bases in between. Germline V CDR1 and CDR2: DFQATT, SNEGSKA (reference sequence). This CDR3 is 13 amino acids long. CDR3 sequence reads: CSARGGADYEQYF. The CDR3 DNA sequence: TGCAGTGCTAGAGGCGGAGCAGACTACGAGCAGTACTTC.

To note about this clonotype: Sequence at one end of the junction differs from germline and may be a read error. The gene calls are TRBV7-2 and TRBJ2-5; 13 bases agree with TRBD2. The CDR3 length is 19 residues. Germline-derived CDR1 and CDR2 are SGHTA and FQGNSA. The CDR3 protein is CASSFAGTSGEPLQETRYF. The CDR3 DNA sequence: TGTGCCAGCAGCTTCGCCGGGACTAGCGGGGAGCCCCTTCAAGAGACCCGGTACTTC.

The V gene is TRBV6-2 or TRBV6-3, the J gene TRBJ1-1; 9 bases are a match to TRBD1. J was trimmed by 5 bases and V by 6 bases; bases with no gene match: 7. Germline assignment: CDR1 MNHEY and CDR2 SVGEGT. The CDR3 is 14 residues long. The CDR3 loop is CASRSQTGGTEAFF. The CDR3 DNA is TGTGCCAGCAGATCTCAGACAGGGGGAACTGAAGCTTTCTTT.

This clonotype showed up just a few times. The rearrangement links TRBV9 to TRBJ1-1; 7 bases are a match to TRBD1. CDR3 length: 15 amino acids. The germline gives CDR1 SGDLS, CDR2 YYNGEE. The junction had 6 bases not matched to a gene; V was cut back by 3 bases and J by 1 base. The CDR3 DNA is TGTGCCAGCAGCGAGGGGGACAGCGGGAACACTGAAGCTTTCTTT. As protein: CASSEGDSGNTEAFF.

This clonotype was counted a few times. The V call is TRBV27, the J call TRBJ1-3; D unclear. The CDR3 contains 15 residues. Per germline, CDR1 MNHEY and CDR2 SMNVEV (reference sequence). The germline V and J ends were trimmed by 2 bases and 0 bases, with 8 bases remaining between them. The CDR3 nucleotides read TGTGCCAGCAGTTTAAAGGGAAACTCTGGAAACACCATATATTTT. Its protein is CASSLKGNSGNTIYF.

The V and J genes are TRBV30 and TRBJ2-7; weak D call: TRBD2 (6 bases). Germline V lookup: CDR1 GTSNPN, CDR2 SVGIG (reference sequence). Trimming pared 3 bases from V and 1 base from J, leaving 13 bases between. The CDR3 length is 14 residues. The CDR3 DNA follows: TGTGCCTGGAGCCAGGGAGGTGTTTCCTACGAGCAGTACTTC. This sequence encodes CAWSQGGVSYEQYF.

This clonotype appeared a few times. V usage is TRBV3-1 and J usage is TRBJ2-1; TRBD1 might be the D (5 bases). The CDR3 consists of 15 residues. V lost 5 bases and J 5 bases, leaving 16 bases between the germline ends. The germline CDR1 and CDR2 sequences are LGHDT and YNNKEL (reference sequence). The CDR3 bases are TGTGCCAGCAGCTACAGAACAGGTTTCCACAATGAGCAGTTCTTC. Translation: CASSYRTGFHNEQFF.

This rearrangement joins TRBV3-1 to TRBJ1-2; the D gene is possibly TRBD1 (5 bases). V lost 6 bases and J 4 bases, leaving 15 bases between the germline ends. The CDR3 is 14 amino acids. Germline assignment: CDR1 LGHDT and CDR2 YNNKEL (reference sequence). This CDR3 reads CASSLGHSFYGYTF. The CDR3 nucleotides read TGTGCCAGCAGTTTAGGACACAGTTTCTATGGCTACACCTTC.